Each of the 5 T cell receptor beta chains below was sequenced from the same sample in a study of monozygotic twins with inflammatory bowel disease. TCRdb re-analyzed the 5' RACE reads; it lists each CDR3 protein once, without DNA. There are over 150,000 distinct CDR3 sequences in the sample, with approximately 2.8% held by the top ten. The sequenced material came from blood. Every receptor here comes from a human donor with ulcerative colitis or Crohn's disease, or a healthy co-twin of an affected twin (not recorded which).

CDR3 protein: CATYLQVAGGGETQYF. J is TRBJ2-5 and V is TRBV6-1; TCRdb's D call of TRBD2 is untestable without DNA. CDR3 length: 16 residues. CDR1 and CDR2 from the germline V gene are MNHNS and SASEGT.

The V call is TRBV24-1, the J call TRBJ1-4; absent DNA, TCRdb's TRBD1 call cannot be checked. The CDR3 totals 16 residues. Germline V gene sequence: CDR1 KGHDR, CDR2 SFDVKD. The CDR3 sequence is CATSGDRSQGSEKLFF.

This chain joins TRBV5-1 and TRBJ1-4; TCRdb's D call, TRBD1, is unchecked because there is no DNA. Germline-derived CDR1 and CDR2 are SGHRS and YFSETQ. This CDR3 region has 14 residues. The chain's CDR3 is CASSSYRGGEKLFF.

V usage is TRBV19 and J usage is TRBJ2-1. CDR3 length: 13 residues. Germline CDR1 and CDR2: LNHDA and SQIVND (reference sequence). CDR3 in amino acids: CASRLGADNEQFF.

The rearrangement uses TRBV11-3 and TRBJ2-1; TCRdb gives TRBD2 as the D gene, but with no DNA this cannot be confirmed. The CDR3 is 17 residues long. Germline assignment: CDR1 SGHNT and CDR2 YENEEA. This CDR3 reads CASSLGLAGDTMDEQFF. The entire variable domain, with the rest obtained from reference TRBV11-3 and TRBJ2-1, is as follows: EAGVVQSPRYKIIEKKQPVAFWCNPISGHNTLYWYLQNLGQGPELLIRYENEEAVDDSQLPKDRFSAERLKGVDSTLKIQPAELGDSAVYLCASSLGLAGDTMDEQFFGPGTRLTVL.